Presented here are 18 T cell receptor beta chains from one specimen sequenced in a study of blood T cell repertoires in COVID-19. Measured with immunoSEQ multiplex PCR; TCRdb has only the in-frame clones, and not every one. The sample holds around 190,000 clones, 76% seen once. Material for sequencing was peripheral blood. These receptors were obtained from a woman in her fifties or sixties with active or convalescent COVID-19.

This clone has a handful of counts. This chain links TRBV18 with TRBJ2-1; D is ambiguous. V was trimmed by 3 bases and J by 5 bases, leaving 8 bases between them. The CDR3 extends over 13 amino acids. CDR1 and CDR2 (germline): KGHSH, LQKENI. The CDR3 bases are TGTGCCAGCTCACCCCTTACAGACAATGAGCAGTTCTTC. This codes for CASSPLTDNEQFF.

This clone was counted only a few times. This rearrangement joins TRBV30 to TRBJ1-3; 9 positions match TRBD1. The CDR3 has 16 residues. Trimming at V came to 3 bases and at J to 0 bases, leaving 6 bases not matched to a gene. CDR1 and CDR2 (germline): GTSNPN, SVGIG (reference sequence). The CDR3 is CAWSSGTGNSGNTIYF. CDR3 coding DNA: TGTGCCTGGAGCTCCGGGACAGGGAACTCTGGAAACACCATATATTTT.

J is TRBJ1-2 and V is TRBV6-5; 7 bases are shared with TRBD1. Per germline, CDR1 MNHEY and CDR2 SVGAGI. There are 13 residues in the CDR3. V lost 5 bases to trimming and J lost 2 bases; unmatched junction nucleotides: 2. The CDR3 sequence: CASSPTGNYGYTF. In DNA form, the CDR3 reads TGTGCCAGCAGTCCGACAGGGAACTATGGCTACACCTTC.

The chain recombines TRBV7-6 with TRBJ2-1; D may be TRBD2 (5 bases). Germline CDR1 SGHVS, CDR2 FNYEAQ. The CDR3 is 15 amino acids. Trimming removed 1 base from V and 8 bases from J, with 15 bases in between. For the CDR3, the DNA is TGTGCCAGCAGCTTAGGCGGGTCGCCGACCTATGAGCAGTTCTTC. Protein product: CASSLGGSPTYEQFF.

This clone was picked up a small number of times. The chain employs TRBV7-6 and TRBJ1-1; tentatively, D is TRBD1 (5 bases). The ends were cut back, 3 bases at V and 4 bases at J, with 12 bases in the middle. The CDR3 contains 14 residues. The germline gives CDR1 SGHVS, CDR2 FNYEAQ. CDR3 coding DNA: TGTGCCAGCAGCTTTGTGGGGGGGAGCACTGAAGCTTTCTTT. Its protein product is CASSFVGGSTEAFF.

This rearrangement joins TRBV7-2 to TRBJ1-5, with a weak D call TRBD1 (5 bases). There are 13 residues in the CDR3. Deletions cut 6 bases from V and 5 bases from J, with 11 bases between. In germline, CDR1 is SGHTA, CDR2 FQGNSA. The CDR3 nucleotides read TGTGCCAGCAGTTCTGGGGGGGATCAGCCCCAGCATTTT. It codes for CASSSGGDQPQHF.

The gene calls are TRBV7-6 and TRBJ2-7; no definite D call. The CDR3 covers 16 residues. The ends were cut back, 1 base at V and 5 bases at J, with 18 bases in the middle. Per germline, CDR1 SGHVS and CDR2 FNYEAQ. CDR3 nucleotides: TGTGCCAGCAGCTTAGGTCTGAGGTTTTCGGCGGACGAGCAGTACTTC. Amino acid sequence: CASSLGLRFSADEQYF.

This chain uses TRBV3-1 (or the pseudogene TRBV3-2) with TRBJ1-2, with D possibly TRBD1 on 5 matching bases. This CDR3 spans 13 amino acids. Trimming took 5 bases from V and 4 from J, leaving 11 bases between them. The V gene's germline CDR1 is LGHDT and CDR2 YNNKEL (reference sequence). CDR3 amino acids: CASSGPRGYGYTF. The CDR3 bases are TGTGCCAGCAGCGGGCCTAGGGGCTATGGCTACACCTTC.

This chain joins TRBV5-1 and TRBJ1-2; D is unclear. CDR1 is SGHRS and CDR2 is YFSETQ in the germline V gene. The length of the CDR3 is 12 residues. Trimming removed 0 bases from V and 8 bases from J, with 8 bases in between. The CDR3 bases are TGCGCCAGCAGCTTGGCCGGGGAGGGCTACACCTTC. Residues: CASSLAGEGYTF.

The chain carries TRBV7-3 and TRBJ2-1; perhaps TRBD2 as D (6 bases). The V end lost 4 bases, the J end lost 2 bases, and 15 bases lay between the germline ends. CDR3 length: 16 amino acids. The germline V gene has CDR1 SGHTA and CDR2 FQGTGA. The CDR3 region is CASSSRGTYPYNEQFF. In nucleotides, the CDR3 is TGTGCCAGCAGCTCGCGGGGAACGTATCCCTACAATGAGCAGTTCTTC.

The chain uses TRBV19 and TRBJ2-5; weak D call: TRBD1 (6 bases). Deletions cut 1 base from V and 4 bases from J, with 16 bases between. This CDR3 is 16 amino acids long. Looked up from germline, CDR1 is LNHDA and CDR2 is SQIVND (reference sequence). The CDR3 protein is CASSIGALQGRETQYF. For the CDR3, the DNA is TGTGCCAGTAGTATAGGTGCCCTACAGGGTCGAGAGACCCAGTACTTC. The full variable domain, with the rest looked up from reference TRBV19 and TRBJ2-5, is DGGITQSPKYLFRKEGQNVTLSCEQNLNHDAMYWYRQDPGQGLRLIYYSQIVNDFQKGDIAEGYSVSREKKESFPLTVTSAQKNPTAFYLCASSIGALQGRETQYFGPGTRLLVL.

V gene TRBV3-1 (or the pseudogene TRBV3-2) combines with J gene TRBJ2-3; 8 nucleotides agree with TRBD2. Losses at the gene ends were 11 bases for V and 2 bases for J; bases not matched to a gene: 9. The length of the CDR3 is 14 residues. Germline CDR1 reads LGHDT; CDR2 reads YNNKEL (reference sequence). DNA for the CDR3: TGTGCCGTGTCCAGCGGGAGATTCACAGATACGCAGTATTTT. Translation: CAVSSGRFTDTQYF.

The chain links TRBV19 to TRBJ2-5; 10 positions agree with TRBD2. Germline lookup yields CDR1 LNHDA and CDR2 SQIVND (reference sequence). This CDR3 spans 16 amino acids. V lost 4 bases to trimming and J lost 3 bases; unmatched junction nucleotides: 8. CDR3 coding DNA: TGTGCCAGTAGTAAGGAGCGAGCGGGGGGGGAAGAGACCCAGTACTTC. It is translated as CASSKERAGGEETQYF.

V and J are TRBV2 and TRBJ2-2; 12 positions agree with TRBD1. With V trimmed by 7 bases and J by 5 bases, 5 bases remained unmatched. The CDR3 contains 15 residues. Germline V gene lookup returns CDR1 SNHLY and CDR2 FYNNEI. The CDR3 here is CASTGTGGRTGELFF. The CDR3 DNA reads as TGTGCCAGCACCGGGACAGGGGGCCGTACCGGGGAGCTGTTTTTT.

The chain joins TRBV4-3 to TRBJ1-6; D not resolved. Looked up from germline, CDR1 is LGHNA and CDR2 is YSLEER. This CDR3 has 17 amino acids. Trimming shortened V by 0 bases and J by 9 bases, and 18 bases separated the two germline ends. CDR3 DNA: TGCGCCAGCAGCCAAGATCGAGGGCCAGTCCGCATTTCACCCCTCCACTTT. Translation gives CASSQDRGPVRISPLHF.

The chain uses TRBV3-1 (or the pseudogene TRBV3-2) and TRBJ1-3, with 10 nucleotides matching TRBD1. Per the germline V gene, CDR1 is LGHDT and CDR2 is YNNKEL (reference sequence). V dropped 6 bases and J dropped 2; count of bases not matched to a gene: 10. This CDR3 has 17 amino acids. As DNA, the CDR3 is TGTGCCAGCAGTCCAACCTACGGACAGGGGGCTGGAAACACCATATATTTT. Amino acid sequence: CASSPTYGQGAGNTIYF.

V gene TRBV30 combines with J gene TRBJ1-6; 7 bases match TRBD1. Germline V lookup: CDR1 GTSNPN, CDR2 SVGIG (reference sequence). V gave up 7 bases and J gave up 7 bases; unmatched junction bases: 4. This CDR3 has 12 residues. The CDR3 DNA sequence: TGTGCCTTGACAGGGAACAATTCACCCCTCCACTTT. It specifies CALTGNNSPLHF.

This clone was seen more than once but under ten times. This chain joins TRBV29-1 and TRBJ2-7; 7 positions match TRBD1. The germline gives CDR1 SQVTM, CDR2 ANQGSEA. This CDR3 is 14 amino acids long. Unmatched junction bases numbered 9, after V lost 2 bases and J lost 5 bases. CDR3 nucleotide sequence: TGCAGCGTTGAACCGACAGGGTCGGCGAACGAGCAGTACTTC. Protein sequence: CSVEPTGSANEQYF.